One and the same sample provided the 5 T cell receptor beta chains below, sequenced in a study of cytotoxic CD8 clonotypes in ibrutinib-treated CLL. Profiled with immunoSEQ multiplex PCR; TCRdb holds only in-frame clones, not every one. This table holds about 15,000 clones, 55% to 65% found once. The material sequenced was PBMCs, taken before ibrutinib treatment. The receptors come from a human donor with chronic lymphocytic leukemia.

Here the CDR3 reads CASSSGPTGEQYV. The CDR3 DNA sequence: TGTGCCAGTAGTTCGGGACCCACTGGGGAGCAGTACGTC. This chain uses TRBV19 with TRBJ2-7; D is tentatively TRBD1 or TRBD2 (5 bases each). The CDR3 spans 13 residues. Trimming took 5 bases from V and 7 from J, leaving 15 bases between them. The germline V gene encodes CDR1 LNHDA and CDR2 SQIVND (reference sequence).

The rearrangement joins TRBV5-4 to TRBJ2-4, with unresolved D. V was trimmed by 2 bases and J by 5 bases, leaving 5 bases between them. CDR3 size: 12 residues. CDR1 SGHNT and CDR2 YYREEE come from the germline V gene (reference sequence). CDR3 coding DNA: TGTGCCAGCAGCTTTGAGGAAAACATTCAGTACTTC. Protein: CASSFEENIQYF.

The chain links TRBV19 to TRBJ1-2; D not resolved. V gave up 3 bases and J gave up 11 bases, with 19 bases separating them. Germline V gene sequence: CDR1 LNHDA, CDR2 SQIVND (reference sequence). The CDR3 covers 14 residues. The CDR3 protein is CASSIATAQAVYTF. CDR3 nucleotide sequence: TGTGCCAGTAGTATCGCGACGGCCCAGGCAGTATACACCTTC.

This rearrangement joins TRBV11-2 to TRBJ2-7; 8 positions agree with TRBD1. Germline V CDR1 and CDR2: SGHAT, FQNNGV. V lost 5 bases to trimming and J lost 3 bases; unmatched junction nucleotides: 3. CDR3 length equals 13 residues. This CDR3 is CASSPTGGYEQYV. The CDR3 coding sequence is TGTGCCAGCAGCCCAACAGGGGGCTACGAGCAGTACGTC.

The chain is built from TRBV9 and TRBJ1-2; a weak D match, TRBD1 (6 bases). Germline loops: CDR1 SGDLS, CDR2 YYNGEE. The length of the CDR3 is 15 residues. Deletions cut 3 bases from V and 0 bases from J, with 12 bases between. The chain's CDR3 is CASSGTDSSNYGYTF. The CDR3 DNA is TGTGCCAGCAGCGGGACGGACAGTTCTAACTATGGCTACACCTTC.